Presented here are 11 T cell receptor beta chains from one specimen sequenced in a study of blood T cells in healthy people across ages. For the second PCR, which ran for 7 to 11 cycles, a sample-barcoded 5' primer and a J-beta primer mix were used. TCRdb called the 5' RACE reads again in MiXCR, with one record for every CDR3 protein. This sample has roughly 790,000 distinct CDR3 sequences, with approximately 39% found just once. The sample comprised blood. The source is a woman aged 60-75 years in good health.

This clonotype occurred a few times. V is TRBV6-2 or TRBV6-3 and J is TRBJ2-7, with 10 bases that match TRBD1. V was pared by 2 bases and J by 0 bases, with 22 bases of the junction left unmatched. CDR3 length: 22 amino acids. In germline, CDR1 is MNHEY, CDR2 SVGEGT. The chain's CDR3 is CASSYRVTGGASWRESSYEQYF. DNA for the CDR3: TGTGCCAGCAGTTACCGGGTGACAGGGGGCGCTTCATGGCGGGAGAGCTCCTACGAGCAGTACTTC.

CDR3 loop: CASSLETGKKGEQYF. The CDR3 DNA is TGTGCCAGCAGCTTGGAGACCGGGAAAAAGGGCGAGCAGTACTTC. V usage is TRBV5-6 and J usage is TRBJ2-7, with D possibly TRBD2 on 5 matching bases. The germline V gene has CDR1 SGHDT and CDR2 YYEEEE. Trimming cost V 0 bases and J 6 bases, with 16 bases left between them. The CDR3 totals 15 residues.

This chain links TRBV20-1 with TRBJ1-2, with 12 bases that match TRBD1. Losses at the gene ends were 4 bases for V and 2 bases for J; bases not matched to a gene: 5. The CDR3 extends over 15 amino acids. Germline CDR1 and CDR2: DFQATT and SNEGSKA (reference sequence). DNA of the CDR3: TGCAGTGCTATTGGGACAGGGGGCTTAAACTATGGCTACACCTTC. Translated: CSAIGTGGLNYGYTF.

There are many counts of this clonotype. V usage is TRBV29-1 and J usage is TRBJ2-7; D is perhaps TRBD1 or TRBD2 (5 bases each). In germline, CDR1 is SQVTM, CDR2 ANQGSEA. There are 14 residues in the CDR3. Trimming pared 7 bases from V and 1 base from J, leaving 17 bases between. The CDR3 DNA reads as TGCAGCGCCCGAGGGGCAGAGCCTTCCTACGAGCAGTACTTC. It codes for CSARGAEPSYEQYF.

This rearrangement joins TRBV5-1 to TRBJ1-2; no clear D. The V end was cut by 3 bases, the J end by 7 bases, with 13 bases between. CDR1 SGHRS and CDR2 YFSETQ come from the germline V gene. The CDR3 has 13 residues. CDR3 bases: TGCGCCAGCAGCTCTAACCCTGGCTCTGGCTACACCTTC. It yields the protein CASSSNPGSGYTF.

The chain combines TRBV12-5 with TRBJ2-7; maybe TRBD2 (5 bases). The V gene lost 3 bases and the J gene lost 0 bases, with 9 bases spanning the gap. The CDR3 is made up of 14 amino acids. Germline CDR1 reads LGHNT; CDR2 reads FRNRAP. As DNA, the CDR3 is TGTGCTAGTGGTTTATCGGGGAACTCCTACGAGCAGTACTTC. Amino acid sequence: CASGLSGNSYEQYF.

V gene TRBV28 combines with J gene TRBJ2-7; weak D call: TRBD1 (6 bases). Deletions cut 4 bases from V and 4 bases from J, with 17 bases between. The CDR3 is 15 amino acids. Germline values: CDR1 MDHEN, CDR2 SYDVKM. In nucleotides, the CDR3 is TGTGCCAGCAGTTCCCCTCAGGGGCCCCGTTACGAGCAGTACTTC. Translation: CASSSPQGPRYEQYF. Full variable domain (remainder filled in from reference TRBV28 and TRBJ2-7): DVKVTQSSRYLVKRTGEKVFLECVQDMDHENMFWYRQDPGLGLRLIYFSYDVKMKEKGDIPEGYSVSREKKERFSLILESASTNQTSMYLCASSSPQGPRYEQYFGPGTRLTVT.

This clonotype was picked up many times. The V call is TRBV29-1, the J call TRBJ2-3; TRBD2 matches 9 bases. Germline V gives CDR1 SQVTM, CDR2 ANQGSEA. CDR3 length: 14 amino acids. V shed 1 base and J 3 bases; nucleotides not matched to a gene: 2. CDR3 region: CSVEGLAGTDTQYF. The CDR3 DNA follows: TGCAGCGTTGAAGGGCTAGCGGGAACAGATACGCAGTATTTT.

This chain links TRBV6-2 or TRBV6-3 with TRBJ2-1; TRBD2 matches 10 bases. V lost 7 bases and J lost 4; bases outside the gene matches: 4. Germline V gene lookup returns CDR1 MNHEY and CDR2 SVGEGT. The CDR3 spans 14 residues. CDR3 sequence (DNA): TGTGCCAGCAAGGGGACTAGCGCGTACAATGAGCAGTTCTTC. This sequence encodes CASKGTSAYNEQFF.

This chain joins TRBV7-2 and TRBJ2-3; D remains unclear. V dropped 2 bases and J dropped 5 bases, with 5 bases sitting between them. The CDR3 has 12 residues. The germline V gene has CDR1 SGHTA and CDR2 FQGNSA. CDR3 DNA: TGTGCCAGCAGCTTATGGAAAGATACGCAGTATTTT. Translation gives CASSLWKDTQYF.

CDR3 region: CSAPSKNYGYTF. The CDR3 DNA reads TGCAGTGCCCCGAGTAAGAACTATGGCTACACCTTC. V and J are TRBV20-1 and TRBJ1-2; D gene unclear. Germline assignment: CDR1 DFQATT and CDR2 SNEGSKA (reference sequence). The CDR3 covers 12 residues. V dropped 6 bases and J dropped 2 bases, with 10 bases sitting between them.